This TCR beta chain emerged from a study of blood T cell repertoires in COVID-19. Overall study: Researchers got acute and convalescent COVID-19 samples from the United States, Italy and Spain. T cells, B-cell-depleted T cells, or PBMCs provided the cDNA or gDNA that served as material.

The assay was immunoSEQ multiplex PCR, and TCRdb's table has in-frame clones only and misses some. The sample has more than 110,000 clones, 79% seen once. CDR1 and CDR2 (germline): SGHVS, FQNEAQ. J lost 7 bases, V lost 3 bases, and 12 bases had no gene match. The CDR3 totals 16 residues. Sequences were obtained from peripheral blood. The gene calls are TRBV7-8 and TRBJ1-5; 7 bases match TRBD1. The clonotype was recovered from a man in his 60s with acute or convalescent COVID-19. The DNA for the CDR3 is TGTGCCAGCAGCTTGGCGACCCGGACAGGAGCCCAGCCCCAGCATTTT. It codes for CASSLATRTGAQPQHF.